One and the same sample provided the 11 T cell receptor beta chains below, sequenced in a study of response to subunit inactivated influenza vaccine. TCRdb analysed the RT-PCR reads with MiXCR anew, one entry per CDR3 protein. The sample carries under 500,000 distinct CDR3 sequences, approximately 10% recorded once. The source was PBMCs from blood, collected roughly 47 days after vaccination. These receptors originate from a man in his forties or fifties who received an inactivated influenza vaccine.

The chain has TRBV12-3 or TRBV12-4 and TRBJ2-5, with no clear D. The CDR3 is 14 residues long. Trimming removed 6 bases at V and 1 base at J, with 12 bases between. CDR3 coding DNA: TGTGCCAGCAGCTCCCGGCGGCCCCAAGAGACCCAGTACTTC. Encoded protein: CASSSRRPQETQYF.

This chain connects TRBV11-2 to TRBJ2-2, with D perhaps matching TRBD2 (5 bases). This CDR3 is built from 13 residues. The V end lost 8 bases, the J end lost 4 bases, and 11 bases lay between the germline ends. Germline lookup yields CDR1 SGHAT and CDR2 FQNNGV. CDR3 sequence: CASGRGFTGELFF. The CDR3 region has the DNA TGTGCCAGCGGTAGAGGGTTCACCGGGGAGCTGTTTTTT.

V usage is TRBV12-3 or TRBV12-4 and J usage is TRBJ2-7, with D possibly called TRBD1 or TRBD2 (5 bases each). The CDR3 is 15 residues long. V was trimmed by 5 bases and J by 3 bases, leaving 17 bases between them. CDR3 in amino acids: CASSVRWETDYEQYF. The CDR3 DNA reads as TGTGCCAGCAGTGTAAGATGGGAGACAGACTACGAGCAGTACTTC.

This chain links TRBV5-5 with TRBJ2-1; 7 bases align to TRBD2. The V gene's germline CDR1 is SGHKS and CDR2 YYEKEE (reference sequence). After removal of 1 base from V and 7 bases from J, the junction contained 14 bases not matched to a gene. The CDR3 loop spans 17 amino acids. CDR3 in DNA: TGTGCCAGCAGCTTGTATTCCCTGAGGCTAGCGGATAATGAGCAGTTCTTC. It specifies CASSLYSLRLADNEQFF.

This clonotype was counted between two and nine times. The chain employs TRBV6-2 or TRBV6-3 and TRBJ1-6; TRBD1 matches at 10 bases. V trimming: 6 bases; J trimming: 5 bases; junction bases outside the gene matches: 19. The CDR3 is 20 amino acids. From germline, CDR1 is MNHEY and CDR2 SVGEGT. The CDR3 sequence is CASSPSGTGVLAAHNSPLHF. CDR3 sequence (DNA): TGTGCCAGCAGCCCGTCCGGGACAGGGGTACTAGCTGCACATAATTCACCCCTCCACTTT.

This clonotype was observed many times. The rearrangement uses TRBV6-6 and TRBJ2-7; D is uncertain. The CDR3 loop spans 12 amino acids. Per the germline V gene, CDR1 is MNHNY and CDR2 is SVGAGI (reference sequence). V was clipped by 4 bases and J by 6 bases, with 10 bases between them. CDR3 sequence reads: CASSLTLAEQYF. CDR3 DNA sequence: TGTGCCAGCAGTTTGACGTTAGCCGAGCAGTACTTC.

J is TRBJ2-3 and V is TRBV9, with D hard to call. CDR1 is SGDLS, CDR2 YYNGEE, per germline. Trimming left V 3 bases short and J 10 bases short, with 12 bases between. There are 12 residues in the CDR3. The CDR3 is CASSASPQAQYF. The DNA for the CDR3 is TGTGCCAGCAGCGCCTCACCCCAGGCGCAGTATTTT.

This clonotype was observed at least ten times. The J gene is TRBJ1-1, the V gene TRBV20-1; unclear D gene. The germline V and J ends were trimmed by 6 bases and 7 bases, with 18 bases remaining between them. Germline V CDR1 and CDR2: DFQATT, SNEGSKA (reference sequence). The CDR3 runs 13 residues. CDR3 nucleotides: TGCAGTGCCGCCACCTCAGGTAGCCTTGAAGCTTTCTTT. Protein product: CSAATSGSLEAFF.

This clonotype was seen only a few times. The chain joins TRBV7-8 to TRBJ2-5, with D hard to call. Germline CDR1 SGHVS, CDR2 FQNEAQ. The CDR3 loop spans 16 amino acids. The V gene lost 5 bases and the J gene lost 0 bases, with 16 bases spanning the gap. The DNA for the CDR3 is TGTGCCAGCAGCCCCAAAAGGGTACCAAACCAAGAGACCCAGTACTTC. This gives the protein CASSPKRVPNQETQYF.

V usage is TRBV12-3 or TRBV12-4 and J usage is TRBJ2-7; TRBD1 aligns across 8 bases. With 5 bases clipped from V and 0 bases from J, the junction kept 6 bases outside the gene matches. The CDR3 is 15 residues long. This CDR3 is CASSRGQESSYEQYF. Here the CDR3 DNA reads TGTGCCAGCAGTAGGGGACAGGAGAGCTCCTACGAGCAGTACTTC.

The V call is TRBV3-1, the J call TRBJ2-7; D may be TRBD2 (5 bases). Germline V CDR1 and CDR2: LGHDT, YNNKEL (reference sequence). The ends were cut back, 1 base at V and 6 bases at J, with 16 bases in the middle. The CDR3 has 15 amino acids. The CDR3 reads CASSQAVRGSSEQYF. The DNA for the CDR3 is TGTGCCAGCAGCCAAGCTGTACGGGGTTCGAGCGAGCAGTACTTC.